The next 27 T cell receptor beta chains were all read from a single sample in a study of T-cell reconstitution after alpha-beta-depleted transplantation in children. TCRbeta library preparation incorporated unique molecular identifiers. One entry per CDR3 protein, called by TCRdb with MiXCR from the PCR reads. The sample carries over 200,000 distinct CDR3 sequences, approximately 9% recorded once. Sequencing was performed on PBMCs from the stem cell graft donor, taken from the stem cell graft. The receptor set was obtained from a human donor who donated a stem cell graft to a child with acute lymphoblastic leukemia.

This clonotype has only a few counts. The genes are TRBV12-3 or TRBV12-4 and TRBJ1-5, with a weak D call TRBD1 (5 bases). V lost 3 bases, J lost 1 base, and 10 bases lay in between. The CDR3 sequence is 15 residues long. CDR3 sequence: CASSLGGSSNQPQHF. In DNA form, the CDR3 reads TGTGCCAGCAGTTTGGGGGGGTCAAGCAATCAGCCCCAGCATTTT.

This clonotype turned up a few times. The V gene is TRBV12-3 or TRBV12-4, the J gene TRBJ1-2; D unclear. The V gene lost 3 bases and the J gene lost 10 bases, with 15 bases spanning the gap. The CDR3 contains 13 residues. CDR3 protein: CASSLGRSRDYTF. CDR3 DNA: TGTGCCAGCAGTTTGGGCAGGTCGAGAGACTACACCTTC.

This clonotype was recorded at least ten times. The V and J genes are TRBV2 and TRBJ1-2, with D unclear. This CDR3 comprises 15 residues. Germline V gives CDR1 SNHLY, CDR2 FYNNEI. V gave up 4 bases and J gave up 0 bases, with 12 bases separating them. The CDR3 protein is CASSVEFRANYGYTF. The CDR3 DNA reads as TGTGCCAGCAGTGTTGAGTTCCGAGCTAACTATGGCTACACCTTC.

This clonotype is medium-sized. The chain joins TRBV5-1 to TRBJ2-7, with D unclear. The CDR3 totals 12 residues. Trimming removed 4 bases at V and 4 bases at J, with 9 bases between. CDR1 is SGHRS and CDR2 is YFSETQ in the germline V gene. CDR3 region: CASSLNYYEQYF. CDR3 DNA: TGCGCCAGCAGCCTGAACTATTACGAGCAGTACTTC.

Ten or more counts support this clonotype. The chain employs TRBV20-1 and TRBJ2-7; D may correspond to TRBD1 or TRBD2 (7 bases each). The CDR3 runs 14 residues. Germline V gene sequence: CDR1 DFQATT, CDR2 SNEGSKA (reference sequence). Trimming left V 6 bases short and J 2 bases short, with 17 bases between. CDR3 region: CSASQGGTTYEQYF. The CDR3 DNA is TGCAGTGCCAGTCAGGGGGGGACTACCTACGAGCAGTACTTC.

This clonotype was counted between two and nine times. V usage is TRBV10-3 and J usage is TRBJ2-4; the D is unclear. Germline CDR1 and CDR2: ENHRY and SYGVKD. V was clipped by 0 bases and J by 7 bases, with 7 bases between them. This CDR3 is built from 13 residues. The CDR3 nucleotides are TGTGCCATCAGTGAGTCGACCCCCAACATTCAGTACTTC. Amino acids: CAISESTPNIQYF.

This clonotype was seen repeatedly, ten times or more. The gene calls are TRBV19 and TRBJ2-5; no clear D gene. This CDR3 contains 12 residues. With 5 bases removed from V and 2 bases from J, the gap between germline ends came to 6 bases. CDR1 and CDR2 (germline): LNHDA, SQIVND (reference sequence). The CDR3 protein is CASSAQQETQYF. The CDR3 DNA is TGTGCCAGTAGTGCGCAGCAAGAGACCCAGTACTTC.

This clonotype was recorded only once. This chain connects TRBV15 to TRBJ1-1; tentatively, D is TRBD1 (5 bases). Germline values: CDR1 LNHNV, CDR2 YYDKDF (reference sequence). V shed 6 bases and J shed 1 base, with 12 bases lying between them. The CDR3 has 14 amino acids. CDR3 in amino acids: CATRTDIANTEAFF. The CDR3 DNA reads as TGTGCCACCAGGACAGATATTGCGAACACTGAAGCTTTCTTT.

This clonotype was seen only a few times. The chain has TRBV20-1 and TRBJ2-5, with 13 bases lining up with TRBD2. Germline V lookup: CDR1 DFQATT, CDR2 SNEGSKA (reference sequence). This CDR3 comprises 17 residues. Trimming cost V 3 bases and J 0 bases; bases outside gene matches: 7. Written as DNA, the CDR3 is TGCAGTGCTAGTAGACTAGCGGGGGGTTTGTACCAAGAGACCCAGTACTTC. Its protein product is CSASRLAGGLYQETQYF.

The rearrangement joins TRBV5-1 to TRBJ2-7; D is uncertain. Trimming shortened V by 2 bases and J by 2 bases, and 11 bases separated the two germline ends. The length of the CDR3 is 14 residues. Germline CDR1 and CDR2: SGHRS and YFSETQ. The CDR3 region is CASSFDISAYEQYF. The CDR3 nucleotides are TGCGCCAGCAGCTTTGATATTTCGGCCTACGAGCAGTACTTC.

The CDR3 DNA is TGTGCCAGCACCCGAATACCGGGAGACTACTACAATGAGCAGTTCTTC. This encodes CASTRIPGDYYNEQFF. The rearrangement uses TRBV7-2 and TRBJ2-1; D is perhaps TRBD2 (6 bases). Germline CDR1 reads SGHTA; CDR2 reads FQGNSA. V lost 7 bases and J 3 bases, leaving 19 bases between the germline ends. The CDR3 sequence is 16 residues long.

V gene TRBV5-1 combines with J gene TRBJ2-5, with D perhaps assigned TRBD1 or TRBD2 (5 bases each). With 1 base removed from V and 3 bases from J, the gap between germline ends came to 13 bases. The CDR3 covers 15 residues. Germline CDR1 reads SGHRS; CDR2 reads YFSETQ. The DNA for the CDR3 is TGCGCCAGCAGCTTGTCCGGGACCAAAGAAGAGACCCAGTACTTC. This encodes CASSLSGTKEETQYF.

In its sample, this clonotype was seen many times. The rearrangement joins TRBV10-3 to TRBJ1-6; a possible D gene is TRBD1 (6 bases). V was pared by 6 bases and J by 7 bases, with 16 bases between. The germline V gene has CDR1 ENHRY and CDR2 SYGVKD. The CDR3 is 15 amino acids. This CDR3 is CAIRNGQTENSPLHF. CDR3 DNA: TGTGCCATCAGGAACGGACAGACAGAGAATTCACCCCTCCACTTT.

This clonotype was picked up many times. The rearrangement links TRBV24-1 to TRBJ2-7; D remains ambiguous. CDR1 KGHDR and CDR2 SFDVKD come from the germline V gene. The CDR3 runs to 11 residues. V dropped 1 base and J dropped 3 bases, with 0 bases sitting between them. The CDR3 spells CATSDFYEQYF. For the CDR3, the DNA is TGTGCCACCAGTGATTTCTACGAGCAGTACTTC.

CDR3 loop: CASSAPVEVWPQHF. Written as DNA, the CDR3 is TGTGCCAGCAGTGCCCCGGTCGAGGTTTGGCCCCAGCATTTT. The rearrangement joins TRBV12-3 or TRBV12-4 to TRBJ1-5; D is unresolved. V was trimmed by 5 bases and J by 9 bases, leaving 17 bases between them. CDR3 length: 14 amino acids.

This clonotype occurred many times. The chain is built from TRBV12-3 or TRBV12-4 and TRBJ2-3, with D hard to call. The ends were cut back, 8 bases at V and 3 bases at J, with 12 bases in the middle. CDR3 length equals 13 residues. For the CDR3, the DNA is TGTGCCAGCGCCCGAGGAGCGACAGATACGCAGTATTTT. Protein sequence: CASARGATDTQYF.

This clonotype has just a few counts. The chain has TRBV12-3 or TRBV12-4 and TRBJ1-2; possibly TRBD1 for D (5 bases). V was shortened by 8 bases and J by 1 base, with 8 bases between the two germline ends. The CDR3 has 12 residues. CDR3 amino acids: CASGTFNYGYTF. The CDR3 region has the DNA TGTGCCAGCGGGACTTTTAACTATGGCTACACCTTC.

This clonotype was seen many times. This chain uses TRBV20-1 with TRBJ1-1; perhaps TRBD1 as D (6 bases). Germline V lookup: CDR1 DFQATT, CDR2 SNEGSKA (reference sequence). There are 13 residues in the CDR3. V gave up 1 base and J gave up 4 bases, with 10 bases separating them. Written as DNA, the CDR3 is TGCAGTGCTAGAGGCAGGGGACCCACTGAAGCTTTCTTT. It translates to CSARGRGPTEAFF.

J is TRBJ2-7 and V is TRBV27, with 11 bases aligning to TRBD2. Per the germline V gene, CDR1 is MNHEY and CDR2 is SMNVEV (reference sequence). The junction had 4 bases not matched to a gene; V was cut back by 5 bases and J by 4 bases. The CDR3 consists of 14 residues. CDR3 coding DNA: TGTGCCAGCAGTCGGGGGACTAGCGGATACGAGCAGTACTTC. The encoded protein is CASSRGTSGYEQYF.

The chain links TRBV5-1 to TRBJ1-2; 7 bases fit TRBD1. V dropped 3 bases and J dropped 2; count of bases not matched to a gene: 7. Germline V gene sequence: CDR1 SGHRS, CDR2 YFSETQ. This CDR3 contains 15 residues. In DNA, the CDR3 is TGCGCCAGCAGCTCCGGGACAGTCTCCAACTATGGCTACACCTTC. Translating it yields CASSSGTVSNYGYTF. The complete variable domain, with remaining parts taken from reference TRBV5-1 and TRBJ1-2, reads KAGVTQTPRYLIKTRGQQVTLSCSPISGHRSVSWYQQTPGQGLQFLFEYFSETQRNKGNFPGRFSGRQFSNSRSEMNVSTLELGDSALYLCASSSGTVSNYGYTFGSGTRLTVV.

This clonotype was observed a few times. The chain couples TRBV20-1 to TRBJ1-1, with 8 bases identical to TRBD1. The germline gives CDR1 DFQATT, CDR2 SNEGSKA (reference sequence). V shed 3 bases and J 5 bases; nucleotides not matched to a gene: 5. The CDR3 runs to 13 residues. CDR3 in DNA: TGCAGTGCTAGTACGACAGGGGAGACTGAAGCTTTCTTT. Its protein product is CSASTTGETEAFF.

This clonotype showed up just a few times. V is TRBV3-1 and J is TRBJ2-5, with D possibly TRBD1 on 6 matching bases. The CDR3 length is 19 residues. The germline V and J ends were trimmed by 0 bases and 2 bases, with 22 bases remaining between them. CDR1 and CDR2 from the germline V gene are LGHDT and YNNKEL (reference sequence). CDR3 region: CASSQDRVEDRITQETQYF. The CDR3 nucleotides are TGTGCCAGCAGCCAAGATAGGGTGGAGGACAGAATTACGCAAGAGACCCAGTACTTC.

This clonotype has a count of ten or more. V and J are TRBV19 and TRBJ2-1, with TRBD1 matching over 7 bases. V lost 3 bases to trimming and J lost 5 bases; unmatched junction nucleotides: 7. The CDR3 runs to 15 residues. Germline V gene lookup returns CDR1 LNHDA and CDR2 SQIVND (reference sequence). The CDR3: CASSMGQTKNNEQFF. DNA for the CDR3: TGTGCCAGTAGTATGGGACAGACTAAAAACAATGAGCAGTTCTTC.

The gene calls are TRBV5-5 and TRBJ1-1; the D is unclear. The CDR3 consists of 13 residues. Germline CDR1 is SGHKS and CDR2 is YYEKEE (reference sequence). V was clipped by 5 bases and J by 0 bases, with 8 bases between them. In DNA form, the CDR3 reads TGTGCCAGCAGGGGTGATTTGAACACTGAAGCTTTCTTT. It yields the protein CASRGDLNTEAFF.

This clonotype came up a few times. The CDR3 region has the DNA TGCGCCAGCAGCTTGGGTCGGGGTGGTGAAGAGACCCAGTACTTC. Translation gives CASSLGRGGEETQYF. The rearrangement joins TRBV5-1 to TRBJ2-5, with D possibly matching TRBD2 (5 bases). Trimming stripped 0 bases from V and 3 bases from J, with 12 bases between. Germline V gene data show CDR1 as SGHRS and CDR2 as YFSETQ. The CDR3 consists of 15 residues.

This clonotype was seen many times. The chain has TRBV7-9 and TRBJ1-6; D is perhaps TRBD1 (6 bases). The CDR3 is 15 amino acids. Germline V gives CDR1 SEHNR, CDR2 FQNEAQ (reference sequence). V lost 1 base and J lost 8, with 12 bases in between. CDR3 residues: CASSLEGGPYSPLHF. The CDR3, as DNA: TGTGCCAGCAGCTTAGAGGGGGGTCCCTATTCACCCCTCCACTTT.

This clonotype was counted only a few times. The V call is TRBV14, the J call TRBJ2-2; 7 bases map to TRBD1. CDR1 and CDR2 from the germline V gene are SGHDN and FVKESK. The CDR3 has 16 amino acids. The V and J ends lost 4 bases and 3 bases, in that order; junction bases with no gene match: 8. This CDR3 is CASSRLGGQHTGELFF. Here the CDR3 DNA reads TGTGCCAGCAGCCGACTTGGGGGACAGCACACCGGGGAGCTGTTTTTT.